This T cell receptor beta chain was identified during a study of early T cells in non-severe SARS-CoV-2 infection. About the research overall: Whole-blood bulk RNA, unsorted, was sequenced, and chains were unpaired. Study results and limitations: The study's VDJdb matching favored anti-spike CD8 responses and missed private and CD4 specificities.

Germline V lookup: CDR1 DFQATT, CDR2 SNEGSKA (reference sequence). The trim removed 4 bases at V and 5 bases at J, leaving 10 bases unmatched. This CDR3 has 15 amino acids. Separate cDNA molecules each had unique molecular identifiers attached to them. Each CDR3 protein is one row after TCRdb ran MiXCR on the 5' RACE reads. The sample shows about 48,000 distinct CDR3 sequences, under 15% of them seen only once. This clonotype was observed a few times. Its antigen is still unknown. Sequenced sample: whole blood. This clonotype was sampled from an adult who was a healthcare worker with PCR-confirmed SARS-CoV-2 infection or an uninfected control (not recorded which). The rearrangement joins TRBV20-1 to TRBJ2-5; TRBD1 aligns across 10 bases. DNA of the CDR3: TGCAGTGCTACCTTCGGGACAGGGGAAATGGAGACCCAGTACTTC. It yields the protein CSATFGTGEMETQYF.